This T cell receptor (beta chain) was retrieved from a study of regulatory T cells in long-lasting Graves disease. This clonotype has ten or more counts. Time point noted: newly diagnosed GD, antithyroid drugs for less than 3 months. The TCR library was made from RNA extracted from PBMCs. Combining iRepertoire HTBI primers with Arm-PCR of CDR3 regions, the authors built TCR beta libraries. TCRdb independently ran MiXCR on the multiplex PCR reads; one entry per CDR3 protein. Among over 500,000 distinct CDR3 sequences listed, 16% were seen once. Trimming cost V 1 base and J 4 bases, with 7 bases left between them. CDR1 and CDR2 (germline): MGHDK, SYGVNS. CDR3 length equals 13 residues. The same sample was also studied in work on T cells in Graves' hyperthyroidism and ophthalmopathy.

This sequence was found in a woman between 25 and 40 years old with Graves disease. The V gene is TRBV25-1, the J gene TRBJ1-2; D gene ambiguous. Sequencing was performed on peripheral blood mononuclear cells (PBMCs), taken at new diagnosis, from a patient treated with antithyroid drugs. The chain's CDR3 is CASSEWASYGYTF. The CDR3 nucleotides are TGTGCCAGCAGTGAATGGGCGAGCTATGGCTACACCTTC.